A single sample gave rise to the 24 T cell receptor beta chains below, sequenced in a study of TIL therapy for anti-PD-1-resistant metastatic lung cancer. Sequencing used immunoSEQ v3. Here immunoSEQ multiplex PCR was the method, and the copy in TCRdb shows in-frame clones only, minus some. This table holds tens of thousands of clones, 70% to 90% found once. Noted time point: pre-treatment sample, taken before nivolumab and TIL therapy. The sequences come from blood, collected at baseline. The source is a person aged 25 to 80 with non-small cell lung cancer.

V gene TRBV2 combines with J gene TRBJ2-3, with 9 bases matching TRBD2. The CDR3 runs 14 residues. CDR1 and CDR2 (germline): SNHLY, FYNNEI. V lost 5 bases, J lost 6 bases, and 6 bases stayed unmatched. The CDR3 sequence: CASSRNLAGDTQYF. In nucleotides, the CDR3 is TGTGCCAGCAGTCGCAACCTAGCGGGGGATACGCAGTATTTT.

This chain joins TRBV7-8 and TRBJ2-1; weak D call: TRBD1 (6 bases). This CDR3 has 15 residues. CDR1 and CDR2 (germline): SGHVS, FQNEAQ. The germline V and J ends were trimmed by 1 base and 2 bases, with 9 bases remaining between them. CDR3 DNA sequence: TGTGCCAGCAGCTTAGACAGGGCTGCCTACAATGAGCAGTTCTTC. It translates to CASSLDRAAYNEQFF.

The chain is built from TRBV5-6 and TRBJ1-2; D unclear. The germline V gene has CDR1 SGHDT and CDR2 YYEEEE. Trimming cost V 2 bases and J 0 bases, with 8 bases left between them. The CDR3 is made up of 14 amino acids. CDR3 amino acids: CASSFDRANYGYTF. CDR3 sequence (DNA): TGTGCCAGCAGCTTTGATCGGGCTAACTATGGCTACACCTTC.

In its sample, this clone was seen once. This chain links TRBV30 with TRBJ1-2, with 8 nucleotides matching TRBD1. In germline, CDR1 is GTSNPN, CDR2 SVGIG (reference sequence). Trimming at V came to 3 bases and at J to 3 bases, leaving 3 bases not matched to a gene. This CDR3 spans 13 amino acids. The CDR3 nucleotides read TGTGCCTGGAGCCCGGGACAGGACTATGGCTACACCTTC. This codes for CAWSPGQDYGYTF.

This CDR3 is CASSLAISGELFF. DNA for the CDR3: TGTGCCAGCAGTTTAGCTATTTCCGGGGAGCTGTTTTTT. This rearrangement joins TRBV27 to TRBJ2-2; no clear D gene. This CDR3 has 13 residues. The V gene's germline CDR1 is MNHEY and CDR2 SMNVEV (reference sequence). Trimming left V 2 bases short and J 6 bases short, with 7 bases between.

The V gene is TRBV27, the J gene TRBJ2-2, with TRBD1 matching over 8 bases. Germline V gene sequence: CDR1 MNHEY, CDR2 SMNVEV (reference sequence). CDR3 length: 15 residues. V shed 6 bases and J 7 bases; nucleotides not matched to a gene: 10. The CDR3, as DNA: TGTGCCAGCAGGTCTCCAGGGGGCGCGTACGGGGAGCTGTTTTTT. Protein: CASRSPGGAYGELFF.

In DNA form, the CDR3 reads TGTGCCAGCAGCCGGAGAGCGGGACCAAACACTGAAGCTTTCTTT. Its translation: CASSRRAGPNTEAFF. This sequence joins TRBV7-8 and TRBJ1-1, with a tentative D call TRBD1 (5 bases). The CDR3 contains 15 residues. V was pared by 5 bases and J by 2 bases, with 15 bases between. The germline CDR1 and CDR2 sequences are SGHVS and FQNEAQ. Based on the CDR3 plus reference TRBV7-8 and TRBJ1-1, the full variable domain is GAGVSQSPRYKVAKRGQDVALRCDPISGHVSLFWYQQALGQGPEFLTYFQNEAQLDKSGLPSDRFFAERPEGSVSTLKIQRTQQEDSAVYLCASSRRAGPNTEAFFGQGTRLTVV.

The chain employs TRBV29-1 and TRBJ2-6; weak D call: TRBD2 (6 bases). V was cut by 6 bases and J by 2 bases, with 23 bases left in between. Germline lookup yields CDR1 SQVTM and CDR2 ANQGSEA. The CDR3 is 18 amino acids. CDR3 in amino acids: CSVAGLRPVITGANVLTF. The CDR3 DNA reads as TGCAGCGTGGCGGGGCTCCGTCCGGTCATAACTGGGGCCAACGTCCTGACTTTC.

The V call is TRBV7-2, the J call TRBJ2-3, with TRBD2 as a possible D gene (5 bases). CDR1 SGHTA and CDR2 FQGNSA come from the germline V gene. This CDR3 is built from 15 residues. The V end was cut by 5 bases, the J end by 6 bases, with 18 bases between. In DNA, the CDR3 is TGTGCCAGCAGCCCCATGGGGAGCGGCGTGGATACGCAGTATTTT. Translation gives CASSPMGSGVDTQYF.

The chain combines TRBV11-2 with TRBJ2-3; TRBD2 aligns across 10 bases. Germline CDR1 reads SGHAT; CDR2 reads FQNNGV. The length of the CDR3 is 16 residues. V dropped 3 bases and J dropped 0; count of bases not matched to a gene: 3. The CDR3 reads CASSFLAGGSTDTQYF. CDR3 DNA sequence: TGTGCCAGCAGCTTCTTAGCGGGGGGTAGCACAGATACGCAGTATTTT. The full variable domain, completed using reference TRBV11-2 and TRBJ2-3, is EAGVAQSPRYKIIEKRQSVAFWCNPISGHATLYWYQQILGQGPKLLIQFQNNGVVDDSQLPKDRFSAERLKGVDSTLKIQPAKLEDSAVYLCASSFLAGGSTDTQYFGPGTRLTVL.

This chain links TRBV28 with TRBJ1-2; TRBD1 aligns across 9 bases. The CDR3 is made up of 13 amino acids. V shed 10 bases, J shed 12 bases, and the junction held 15 bases outside the gene matches. Germline CDR1 and CDR2: MDHEN and SYDVKM. The CDR3 DNA reads as TGTGCCACCCTTAAGGGGGACAGGGATGTTAACACCTTC. Amino acids: CATLKGDRDVNTF.

CDR3 in amino acids: CASSPDRTLEDEQYF. As DNA, the CDR3 is TGTGCCAGTAGTCCGGACAGGACCCTGGAGGACGAGCAGTACTTC. The chain combines TRBV19 with TRBJ2-7, with 7 bases identical to TRBD1. The CDR3 contains 15 residues. Germline assignment: CDR1 LNHDA and CDR2 SQIVND (reference sequence). V lost 5 bases to trimming and J lost 5 bases; unmatched junction nucleotides: 12.

This CDR3 is CASLGSYNEQFF. In DNA, the CDR3 is TGTGCCAGCCTCGGCTCCTACAATGAGCAGTTCTTC. The rearrangement joins TRBV6-6 to TRBJ2-1; D ambiguous. The CDR3 consists of 12 residues. Trimming removed 8 bases from V and 0 bases from J, with 5 bases in between. Per germline, CDR1 MNHNY and CDR2 SVGAGI (reference sequence).

This rearrangement joins TRBV11-2 to TRBJ2-7, with D unclear. Germline CDR1 is SGHAT and CDR2 is FQNNGV. The CDR3 sequence is 14 residues long. Trimming stripped 0 bases from V and 2 bases from J, with 8 bases between. The CDR3 region has the DNA TGTGCCAGCAGCTTAGATCGGTGGCCCTACGAGCAGTACTTC. The encoded protein is CASSLDRWPYEQYF. Looking up the rest from reference TRBV11-2 and TRBJ2-7 gives the full variable domain: EAGVAQSPRYKIIEKRQSVAFWCNPISGHATLYWYQQILGQGPKLLIQFQNNGVVDDSQLPKDRFSAERLKGVDSTLKIQPAKLEDSAVYLCASSLDRWPYEQYFGPGTRLTVT.

The chain employs TRBV19 and TRBJ2-1; 9 bases fit TRBD1. The CDR3 consists of 20 residues. From germline, CDR1 is LNHDA and CDR2 SQIVND (reference sequence). V was pared by 4 bases and J by 7 bases, with 23 bases of the junction left unmatched. CDR3 protein: CASSNLWDRDQKMIPNEQFF. The CDR3 DNA follows: TGTGCCAGTAGTAATCTATGGGACAGGGATCAAAAAATGATCCCGAATGAGCAGTTCTTC.

Only one count was recorded for this clone. The chain couples TRBV4-3 to TRBJ2-7; 10 bases are shared with TRBD2. V gave up 8 bases and J gave up 5 bases; unmatched junction bases: 9. The V gene's germline CDR1 is LGHNA and CDR2 YSLEER. The CDR3 runs to 14 residues. DNA of the CDR3: TGCGCCAGCTCCCACAGCGGGAGGGCCCACGAGCAGTACTTC. It encodes CASSHSGRAHEQYF.

The table lists this clone with a few counts. Other DNA sequences in the sample encode the same CDR3. This chain uses TRBV7-3 with TRBJ2-2; possible D gene TRBD1, 6 bases. Trimming removed 4 bases at V and 3 bases at J, with 9 bases between. The CDR3 spans 14 residues. From germline, CDR1 is SGHTA and CDR2 FQGTGA. The CDR3 DNA follows: TGTGCCAGCAGCTCGGACAGTTACACCGGGGAGCTGTTTTTT. Translation: CASSSDSYTGELFF.

The chain joins TRBV28 to TRBJ2-1, with 7 nucleotides matching TRBD2. With V trimmed by 0 bases and J by 10 bases, 12 bases remained unmatched. The length of the CDR3 is 16 residues. The germline gives CDR1 MDHEN, CDR2 SYDVKM. CDR3 loop: CASSLWASGSQQEQFF. The CDR3 coding sequence is TGTGCCAGCAGTTTATGGGCTAGCGGTTCCCAACAGGAGCAGTTCTTC.

V usage is TRBV19 and J usage is TRBJ1-2, with D perhaps TRBD1 (6 bases). The germline V and J ends were trimmed by 4 bases and 8 bases, with 20 bases remaining between them. The CDR3 contains 15 residues. CDR1 and CDR2 from the germline V gene are LNHDA and SQIVND (reference sequence). CDR3 coding DNA: TGTGCCAGTAGTACCCTACTACAGGGTTCAAGAGGCTACACCTTC. Translated: CASSTLLQGSRGYTF. Full variable domain (outside the CDR3, taken from reference TRBV19 and TRBJ1-2): DGGITQSPKYLFRKEGQNVTLSCEQNLNHDAMYWYRQDPGQGLRLIYYSQIVNDFQKGDIAEGYSVSREKKESFPLTVTSAQKNPTAFYLCASSTLLQGSRGYTFGSGTRLTVV.

The chain joins TRBV15 to TRBJ1-1; D gene unclear. CDR1 and CDR2 from the germline V gene are LNHNV and YYDKDF (reference sequence). Between the trimmed V and J ends, which lost 0 bases and 5 bases, there was a span of 10 bases. The CDR3 contains 14 residues. The CDR3 is CATSRERVRTEAFF. The CDR3 nucleotides read TGTGCCACCAGCAGAGAAAGGGTTAGGACTGAAGCTTTCTTT.

This chain uses TRBV6-5 with TRBJ1-6; 7 positions agree with TRBD1. Germline values: CDR1 MNHEY, CDR2 SVGAGI. The CDR3 sequence is 15 residues long. Unmatched junction bases numbered 9, after V lost 5 bases and J lost 8 bases. The DNA of the CDR3 is TGTGCCAGCAGTCCCGACAGGGCATTGGATTCACCCCTCCACTTT. It translates to CASSPDRALDSPLHF.

This sequence joins TRBV3-1 (or the pseudogene TRBV3-2) and TRBJ2-5, with D tentatively TRBD1 (5 bases). V lost 9 bases and J 1 base, leaving 9 bases between the germline ends. The CDR3 spans 12 residues. Germline V gives CDR1 LGHDT, CDR2 YNNKEL (reference sequence). The DNA of the CDR3 is TGTGCCAGTGAAGGGGCCCAAGAGACCCAGTACTTC. It codes for CASEGAQETQYF.

This chain joins TRBV7-9 and TRBJ2-2; TRBD2 is a possible D gene (6 bases). This CDR3 is 16 amino acids long. Germline loops: CDR1 SEHNR, CDR2 FQNEAQ (reference sequence). Trimming removed 5 bases at V and 1 base at J, with 14 bases between. In nucleotides, the CDR3 is TGTGCCAGCAGCCCAGCGCAGCGGGTGAACACCGGGGAGCTGTTTTTT. Translated: CASSPAQRVNTGELFF.

In nucleotides, the CDR3 is TGCGCCAGCAGCTTGGATCCGGGGGCAGCCTACGAGCAGTACTTC. Protein sequence: CASSLDPGAAYEQYF. The J gene is TRBJ2-7, the V gene TRBV5-1; D might be TRBD1 or TRBD2, each matching 6 bases. The CDR3 spans 15 residues. Looked up from germline, CDR1 is SGHRS and CDR2 is YFSETQ. Trimming left V 0 bases short and J 2 bases short, with 12 bases between.